This record covers a single T cell receptor (beta chain). The data derive from a study of T cells in Graves' hyperthyroidism and ophthalmopathy. Amplified TCR beta CDR3 regions derived from RNA transcripts. Primed by the HTBI set, a first-round RT-PCR was run on the TCR CDR3. TCRdb re-analysed the multiplex PCR reads in MiXCR, keeping a single row per CDR3 protein. This table has 500,000 or so distinct CDR3 sequences, roughly 15% appearing once. There are 12 residues in the CDR3. The V and J ends lost 4 bases and 7 bases respectively, with 13 bases between them. Germline V gene data show CDR1 as DFQATT and CDR2 as SNEGSKA (reference sequence).

The specimen was blood. This clonotype originated in a woman younger than 35 with Graves' ophthalmopathy. The V and J genes are TRBV20-1 and TRBJ1-2, with D perhaps matching TRBD1 (6 bases). In nucleotides, the CDR3 is TGCAGTGCTATAGCACAGGGTATTGGCTACACCTTC. Residues: CSAIAQGIGYTF.